This T cell receptor beta chain was observed in a study of control samples from healthy donors and cancer patients. TCRdb's copy holds only in-frame clones and misses some; the assay was immunoSEQ multiplex PCR. Of about 140,000 clones in the sample, under 95% were seen once. Germline lookup yields CDR1 SGHVS and CDR2 FQNEAQ. This CDR3 has 17 residues. V lost 5 bases to trimming and J lost 8 bases, with 25 bases between them. This rearrangement joins TRBV7-8 to TRBJ2-1; perhaps D is TRBD1 or TRBD2 (5 bases each). The specimen was blood. This receptor was identified in a man aged 35 to 55 in good health. CDR3 amino acids: CASSPHPPRDPSDEQFF. CDR3 nucleotides: TGTGCCAGCAGCCCACACCCCCCCCGGGACCCCTCCGATGAGCAGTTCTTC. Based on the CDR3 plus reference TRBV7-8 and TRBJ2-1, the full variable domain is GAGVSQSPRYKVAKRGQDVALRCDPISGHVSLFWYQQALGQGPEFLTYFQNEAQLDKSGLPSDRFFAERPEGSVSTLKIQRTQQEDSAVYLCASSPHPPRDPSDEQFFGPGTRLTVL.